Given below is one TCR beta chain in context. These data come from a study of T cell responses to AZD1222 COVID-19 vaccine. TCRdb's copy holds only in-frame clones and misses some; the assay was immunoSEQ multiplex PCR. The sample has more than 95,000 clones, 85% to 90% seen once; the top ten hold 17%. The source was peripheral blood, collected 28 days after the second AZD1222 dose. The source is an adult who received the AZD1222 COVID-19 vaccine.

This chain's CDR3 is CASSTLRGGAVEKLFF. CDR3 in DNA: TGTGCCAGTAGTACCTTAAGAGGGGGCGCAGTTGAAAAACTGTTTTTT. The chain employs TRBV19 and TRBJ1-4; 7 bases agree with TRBD1. Germline trimming cut 4 bases from V and 7 bases from J; bases unmatched to any gene: 12. Per the germline V gene, CDR1 is LNHDA and CDR2 is SQIVND (reference sequence). CDR3 size: 16 residues.